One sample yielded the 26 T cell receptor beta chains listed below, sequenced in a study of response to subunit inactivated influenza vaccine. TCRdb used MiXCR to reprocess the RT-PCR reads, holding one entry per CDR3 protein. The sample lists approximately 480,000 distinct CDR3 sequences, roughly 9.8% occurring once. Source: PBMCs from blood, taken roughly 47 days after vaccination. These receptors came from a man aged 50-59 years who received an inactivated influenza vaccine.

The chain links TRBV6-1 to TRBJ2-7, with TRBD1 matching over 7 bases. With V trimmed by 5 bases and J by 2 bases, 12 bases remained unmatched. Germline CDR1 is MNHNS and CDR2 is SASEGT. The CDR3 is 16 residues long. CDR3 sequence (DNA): TGTGCCAGCAGTACCATTCCCCGGGACAGCCCCTACGAGCAGTACTTC. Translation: CASSTIPRDSPYEQYF.

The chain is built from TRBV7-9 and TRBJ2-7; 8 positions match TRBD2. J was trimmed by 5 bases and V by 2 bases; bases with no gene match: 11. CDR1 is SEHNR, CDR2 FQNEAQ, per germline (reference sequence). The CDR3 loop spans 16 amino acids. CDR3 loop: CASSLWLTSGIHEQYF. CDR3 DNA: TGTGCCAGCAGCTTATGGCTTACTAGCGGAATCCACGAGCAGTACTTC.

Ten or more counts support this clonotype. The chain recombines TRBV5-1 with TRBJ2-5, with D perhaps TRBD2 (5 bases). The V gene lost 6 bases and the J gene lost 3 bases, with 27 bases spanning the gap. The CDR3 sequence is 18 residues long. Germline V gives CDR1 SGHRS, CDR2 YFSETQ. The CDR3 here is CASTPPISGSGREETQYF. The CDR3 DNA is TGCGCCAGCACCCCTCCAATTTCAGGTTCTGGGAGAGAAGAGACCCAGTACTTC.

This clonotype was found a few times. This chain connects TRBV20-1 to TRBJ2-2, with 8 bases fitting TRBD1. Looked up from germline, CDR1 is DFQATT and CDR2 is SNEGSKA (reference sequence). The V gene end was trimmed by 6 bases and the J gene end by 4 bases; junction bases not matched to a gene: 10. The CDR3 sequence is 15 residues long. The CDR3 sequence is CSATTGGLSTGELFF. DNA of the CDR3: TGCAGTGCAACTACAGGGGGTCTAAGCACCGGGGAGCTGTTTTTT.

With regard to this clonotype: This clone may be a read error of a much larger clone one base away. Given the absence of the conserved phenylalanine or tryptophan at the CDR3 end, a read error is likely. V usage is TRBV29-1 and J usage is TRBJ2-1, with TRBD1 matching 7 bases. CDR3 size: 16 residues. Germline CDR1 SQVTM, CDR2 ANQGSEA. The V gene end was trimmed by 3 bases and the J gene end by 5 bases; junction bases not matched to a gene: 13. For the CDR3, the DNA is TGCAGCGTTGACGACAGGGATTTACGCTTCGACAATGAGCAGTTCCTC. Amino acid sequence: CSVDDRDLRFDNEQFL.

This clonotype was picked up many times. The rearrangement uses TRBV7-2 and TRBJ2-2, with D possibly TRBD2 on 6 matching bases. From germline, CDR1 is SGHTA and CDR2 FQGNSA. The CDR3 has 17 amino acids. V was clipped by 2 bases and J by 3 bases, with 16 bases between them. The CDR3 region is CASSLRKGWEDTGELFF. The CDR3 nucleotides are TGTGCCAGCAGCTTACGAAAGGGGTGGGAGGACACCGGGGAGCTGTTTTTT.

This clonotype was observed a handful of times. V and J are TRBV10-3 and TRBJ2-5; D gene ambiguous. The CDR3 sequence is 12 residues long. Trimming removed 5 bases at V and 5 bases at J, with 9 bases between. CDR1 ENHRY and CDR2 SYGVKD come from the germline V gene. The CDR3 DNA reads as TGTGCCATCAGTTCCCAAAGGGAGACCCAGTACTTC. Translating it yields CAISSQRETQYF.

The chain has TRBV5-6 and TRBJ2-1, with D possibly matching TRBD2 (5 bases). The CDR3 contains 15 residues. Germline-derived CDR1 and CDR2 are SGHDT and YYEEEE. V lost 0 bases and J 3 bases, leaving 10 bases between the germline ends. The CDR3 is CASSLVDFSYNEQFF. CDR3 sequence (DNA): TGTGCCAGCAGCTTGGTGGACTTTAGCTACAATGAGCAGTTCTTC.

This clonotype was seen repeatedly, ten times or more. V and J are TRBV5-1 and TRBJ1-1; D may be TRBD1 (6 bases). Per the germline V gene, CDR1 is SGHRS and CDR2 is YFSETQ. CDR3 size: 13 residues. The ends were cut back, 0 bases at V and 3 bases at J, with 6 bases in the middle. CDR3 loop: CASSLDRDTEAFF. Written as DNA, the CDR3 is TGCGCCAGCAGCTTGGACAGGGACACTGAAGCTTTCTTT.

The CDR3 protein is CASSYSSQGQHTQYF. CDR3 in DNA: TGTGCCAGCAGTTACTCGAGTCAGGGACAGCATACGCAGTATTTT. The J gene is TRBJ2-3, the V gene TRBV6-5; 7 bases map to TRBD1. This CDR3 region has 15 residues. The trim removed 0 bases at V and 7 bases at J, leaving 7 bases unmatched. Germline lookup yields CDR1 MNHEY and CDR2 SVGAGI.

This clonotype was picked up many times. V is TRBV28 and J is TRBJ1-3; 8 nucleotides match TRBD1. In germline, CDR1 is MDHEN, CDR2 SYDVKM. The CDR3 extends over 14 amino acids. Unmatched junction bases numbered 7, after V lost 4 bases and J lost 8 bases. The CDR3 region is CASSSMTGVDTIYF. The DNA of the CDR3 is TGTGCCAGCAGTTCCATGACAGGGGTGGACACCATATATTTT.

The CDR3 sequence: CAWSPSHRTGELFF. CDR3 sequence (DNA): TGTGCCTGGAGCCCGAGCCACCGAACCGGGGAGCTGTTTTTT. The V call is TRBV30, the J call TRBJ2-2; D remains unclear. This CDR3 spans 14 amino acids. The V gene lost 3 bases and the J gene lost 5 bases, with 13 bases spanning the gap. The germline CDR1 and CDR2 sequences are GTSNPN and SVGIG (reference sequence).

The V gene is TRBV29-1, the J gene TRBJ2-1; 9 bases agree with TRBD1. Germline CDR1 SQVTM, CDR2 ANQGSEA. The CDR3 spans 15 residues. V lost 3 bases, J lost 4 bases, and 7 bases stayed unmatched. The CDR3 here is CSVDSRTGDYNEQFF. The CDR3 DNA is TGCAGCGTTGACAGCCGGACAGGGGATTACAATGAGCAGTTCTTC.

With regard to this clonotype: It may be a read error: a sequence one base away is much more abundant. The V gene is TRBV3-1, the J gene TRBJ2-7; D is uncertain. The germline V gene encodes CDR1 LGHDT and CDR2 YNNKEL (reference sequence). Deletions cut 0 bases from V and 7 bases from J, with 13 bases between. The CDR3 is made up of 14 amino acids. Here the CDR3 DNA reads TGTGCCAGCAGCCAAGATTCGACTTTTCGAGAGCAGTACTTC. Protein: CASSQDSTFREQYF.

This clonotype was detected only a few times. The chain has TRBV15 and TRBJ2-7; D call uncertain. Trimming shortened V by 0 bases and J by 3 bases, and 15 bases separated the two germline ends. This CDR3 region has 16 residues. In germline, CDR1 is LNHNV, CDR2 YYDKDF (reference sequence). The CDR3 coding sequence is TGTGCCACCAGCAGAGATAAGGGATCCCGCTACTACGAGCAGTACTTC. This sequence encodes CATSRDKGSRYYEQYF.

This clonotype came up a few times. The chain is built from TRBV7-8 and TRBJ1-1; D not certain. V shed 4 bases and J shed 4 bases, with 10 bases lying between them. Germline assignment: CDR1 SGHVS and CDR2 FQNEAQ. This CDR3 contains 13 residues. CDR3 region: CASSSGSSTEAFF. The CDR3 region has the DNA TGTGCCAGCAGCTCGGGGTCTAGCACTGAAGCTTTCTTT.

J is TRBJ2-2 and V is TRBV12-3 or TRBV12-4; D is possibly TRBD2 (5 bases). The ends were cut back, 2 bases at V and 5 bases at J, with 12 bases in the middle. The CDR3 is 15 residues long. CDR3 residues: CASSLSLGGTGELFF. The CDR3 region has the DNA TGTGCCAGCAGTTTAAGTCTAGGAGGAACCGGGGAGCTGTTTTTT.

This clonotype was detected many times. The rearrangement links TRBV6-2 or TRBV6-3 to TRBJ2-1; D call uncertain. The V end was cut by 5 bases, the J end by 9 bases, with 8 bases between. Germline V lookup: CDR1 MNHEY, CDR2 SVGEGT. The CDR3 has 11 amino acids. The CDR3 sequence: CASSPYTEQFF. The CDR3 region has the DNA TGTGCCAGCAGTCCCTATACTGAGCAGTTCTTC.

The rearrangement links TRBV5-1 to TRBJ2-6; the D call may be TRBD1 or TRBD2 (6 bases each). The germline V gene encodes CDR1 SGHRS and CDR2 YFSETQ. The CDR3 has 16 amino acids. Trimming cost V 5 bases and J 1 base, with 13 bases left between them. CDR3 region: CASSRGDASGANVLTF. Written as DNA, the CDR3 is TGCGCCAGCAGTAGGGGGGACGCTTCTGGGGCCAACGTCCTGACTTTC.

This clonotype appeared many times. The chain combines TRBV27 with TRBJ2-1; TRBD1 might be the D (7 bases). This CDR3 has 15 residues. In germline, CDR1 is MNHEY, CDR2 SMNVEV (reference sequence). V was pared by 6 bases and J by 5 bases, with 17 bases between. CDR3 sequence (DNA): TGTGCCAGCAGGGGCGGGGCAGGGGGTAACAATGAGCAGTTCTTC. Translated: CASRGGAGGNNEQFF.

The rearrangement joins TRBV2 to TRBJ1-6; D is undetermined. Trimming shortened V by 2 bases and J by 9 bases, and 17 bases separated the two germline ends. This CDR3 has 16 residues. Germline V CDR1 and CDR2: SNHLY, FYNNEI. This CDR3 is CASSEFGDGGASPLHF. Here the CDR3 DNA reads TGTGCCAGCAGTGAATTCGGTGATGGCGGTGCTTCACCCCTCCACTTT.

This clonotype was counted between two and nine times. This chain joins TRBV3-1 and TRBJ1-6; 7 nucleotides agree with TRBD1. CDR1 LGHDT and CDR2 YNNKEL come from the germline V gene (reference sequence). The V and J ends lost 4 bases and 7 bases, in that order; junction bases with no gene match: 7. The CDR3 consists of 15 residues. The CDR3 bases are TGTGCCAGCAGCCCATCGGACAGGTGGAATTCACCCCTCCACTTT. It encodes CASSPSDRWNSPLHF.

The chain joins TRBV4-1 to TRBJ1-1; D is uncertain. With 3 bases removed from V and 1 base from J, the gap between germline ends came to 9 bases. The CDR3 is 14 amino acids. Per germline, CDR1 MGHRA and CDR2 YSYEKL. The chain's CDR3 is CASSHSPTNTEAFF. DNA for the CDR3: TGCGCCAGCAGCCATTCCCCAACGAACACTGAAGCTTTCTTT.

The CDR3 bases are TGTGCCAGCAGTTACTCTGGACCGTTGCGAGAGACCCAGTACTTC. It specifies CASSYSGPLRETQYF. The J gene is TRBJ2-5, the V gene TRBV6-2 or TRBV6-3; D is ambiguous. The CDR3 has 15 residues. V lost 0 bases and J lost 4, with 12 bases in between. CDR1 is MNHEY, CDR2 SVGEGT, per germline.

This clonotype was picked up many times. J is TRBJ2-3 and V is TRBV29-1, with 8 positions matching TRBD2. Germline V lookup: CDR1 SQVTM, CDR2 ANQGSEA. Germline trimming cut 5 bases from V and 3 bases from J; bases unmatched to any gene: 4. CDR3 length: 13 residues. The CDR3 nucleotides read TGCAGCGTTCGGACGGGGGGGACAGATACGCAGTATTTT. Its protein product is CSVRTGGTDTQYF.

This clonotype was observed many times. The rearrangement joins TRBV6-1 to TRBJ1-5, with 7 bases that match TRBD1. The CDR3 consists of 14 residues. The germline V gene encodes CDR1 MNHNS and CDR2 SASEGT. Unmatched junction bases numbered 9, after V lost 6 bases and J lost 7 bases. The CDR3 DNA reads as TGTGCCAGCAGCCGAAACAGGGGACGGCAGCCCCAGCATTTT. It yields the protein CASSRNRGRQPQHF.